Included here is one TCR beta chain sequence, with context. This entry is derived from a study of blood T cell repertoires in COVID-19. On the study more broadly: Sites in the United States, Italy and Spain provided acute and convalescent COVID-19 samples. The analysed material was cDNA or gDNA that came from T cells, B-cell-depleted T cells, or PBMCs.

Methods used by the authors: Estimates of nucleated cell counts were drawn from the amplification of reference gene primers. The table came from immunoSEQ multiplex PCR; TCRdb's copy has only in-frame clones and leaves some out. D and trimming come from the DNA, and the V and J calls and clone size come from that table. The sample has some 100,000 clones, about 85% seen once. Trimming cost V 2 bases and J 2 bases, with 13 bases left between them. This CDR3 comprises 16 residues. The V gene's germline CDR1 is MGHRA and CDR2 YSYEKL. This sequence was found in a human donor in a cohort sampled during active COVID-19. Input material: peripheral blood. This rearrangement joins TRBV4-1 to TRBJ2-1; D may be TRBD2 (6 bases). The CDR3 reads CASSQHASGAYNEQFF. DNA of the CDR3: TGCGCCAGCAGCCAACACGCCTCGGGGGCCTACAATGAGCAGTTCTTC.